The 15 T cell receptor beta chains presented below share a single source sample, sequenced in a study of T cells in Graves' hyperthyroidism and ophthalmopathy. The investigators amplified TCR beta CDR3 regions from RNA transcripts. RT-PCR in the first round (using the HTBI primer set) targeted the TCR CDR3. Each CDR3 protein gets one entry after TCRdb re-called the multiplex PCR reads with MiXCR. The sample lists approximately 700,000 distinct CDR3 sequences; 40% to 55% were seen once. Sequences were obtained from peripheral blood or thyroid tissue (not recorded which). These receptors were taken from an adult man with Graves' disease, either hyperthyroidism or ophthalmopathy (not recorded which).

The gene calls are TRBV7-2 and TRBJ1-1, with 7 positions matching TRBD1. The V gene end was trimmed by 5 bases and the J gene end by 6 bases; junction bases not matched to a gene: 6. Germline V lookup: CDR1 SGHTA, CDR2 FQGNSA. The CDR3 loop spans 13 amino acids. The CDR3 loop is CASSTGVLAEAFF. As DNA, the CDR3 is TGTGCCAGCAGCACAGGGGTTCTCGCTGAAGCTTTCTTT. Variable domain in full (rest from reference TRBV7-2 and TRBJ1-1): GAGVSQSPSNKVTEKGKDVELRCDPISGHTALYWYRQSLGQGLEFLIYFQGNSAPDKSGLPSDRFSAERTGGSVSTLTIQRTQQEDSAVYLCASSTGVLAEAFFGQGTRLTVV.

This clonotype was counted many times. J is TRBJ1-6 and V is TRBV7-6; no definite D call. Trimming removed 5 bases at V and 5 bases at J, with 13 bases between. The germline V gene encodes CDR1 SGHVS and CDR2 FNYEAQ. The CDR3 is made up of 15 amino acids. The CDR3 bases are TGTGCCAGCAGCCGCACGGACGGTAATAATTCACCCCTCCACTTT. This encodes CASSRTDGNNSPLHF.

This clonotype has a handful of counts. The rearrangement uses TRBV5-1 and TRBJ1-1; D might be TRBD1 (6 bases). The CDR3 runs 14 residues. Germline CDR1 is SGHRS and CDR2 is YFSETQ. Trimming stripped 0 bases from V and 3 bases from J, with 9 bases between. The DNA of the CDR3 is TGCGCCAGCAGCTTGGGGGGGCCTTACACTGAAGCTTTCTTT. Encoded protein: CASSLGGPYTEAFF. Based on the CDR3 plus reference TRBV5-1 and TRBJ1-1, the full variable domain is KAGVTQTPRYLIKTRGQQVTLSCSPISGHRSVSWYQQTPGQGLQFLFEYFSETQRNKGNFPGRFSGRQFSNSRSEMNVSTLELGDSALYLCASSLGGPYTEAFFGQGTRLTVV.

This clonotype was recorded many times. The V and J genes are TRBV24-1 and TRBJ1-5; TRBD1 is a possible D gene (6 bases). CDR1 KGHDR and CDR2 SFDVKD come from the germline V gene. The V and J ends lost 4 bases and 4 bases respectively, with 10 bases between them. The CDR3 consists of 14 residues. The CDR3 loop reads CATSDRTVNQPQHF. CDR3 bases: TGTGCCACCAGTGACAGGACAGTAAATCAGCCCCAGCATTTT.

This clonotype was found once. The chain is built from TRBV19 and TRBJ2-3; 8 bases align to TRBD2. V lost 3 bases, J lost 3 bases, and 5 bases stayed unmatched. CDR3 length: 15 amino acids. Germline lookup yields CDR1 LNHDA and CDR2 SQIVND (reference sequence). The CDR3 region is CASSMAGRETDTQYF. The CDR3 coding sequence is TGTGCCAGTAGTATGGCCGGGAGGGAGACAGATACGCAGTATTTT.

The V and J genes are TRBV2 and TRBJ2-2; tentative D call: TRBD1 (5 bases). V shed 3 bases and J shed 4 bases, with 9 bases lying between them. The CDR3 length is 14 residues. CDR1 and CDR2 (germline): SNHLY, FYNNEI. As DNA, the CDR3 is TGTGCCAGCAGTGACCAGGGAACCACCGGGGAGCTGTTTTTT. Translating gives CASSDQGTTGELFF.

The table lists this clonotype with many counts. This chain uses TRBV10-3 with TRBJ2-7; 8 bases are shared with TRBD1. CDR1 and CDR2 from the germline V gene are ENHRY and SYGVKD. The CDR3 totals 14 residues. J was trimmed by 4 bases and V by 10 bases; bases with no gene match: 12. The CDR3 protein is CATILDRGSYEQYF. In nucleotides, the CDR3 is TGTGCCACTATTCTAGACAGGGGCTCTTACGAGCAGTACTTC.

The chain links TRBV12-3 or TRBV12-4 to TRBJ2-7; 9 nucleotides match TRBD2. The CDR3 runs to 14 residues. V lost 6 bases, J lost 5 bases, and 8 bases stayed unmatched. The CDR3 region is CASSQVREGDEQYF. CDR3 in DNA: TGTGCCAGCAGCCAAGTGCGGGAGGGTGACGAGCAGTACTTC.

Turning to this clonotype: A read error may explain this, as a much larger clone is one base away. Since no conserved phenylalanine or tryptophan closes the CDR3, a read error is the likely cause. V usage is TRBV7-9 and J usage is TRBJ1-1, with D possibly being TRBD1 (6 bases). Trimming pared 6 bases from V and 0 bases from J, leaving 11 bases between. This CDR3 comprises 14 residues. The germline CDR1 and CDR2 sequences are SEHNR and FQNEAQ (reference sequence). CDR3 bases: TGTGCCAGCAGTTACAGGGCCTTGAACACTGAAGCTTTCTCT. Translating it yields CASSYRALNTEAFS.

V and J are TRBV4-1 and TRBJ1-2; maybe TRBD1 (5 bases). CDR1 MGHRA and CDR2 YSYEKL come from the germline V gene. The V end was cut by 5 bases, the J end by 6 bases, with 13 bases between. The CDR3 contains 13 residues. CDR3 amino acids: CASSYQVGDGYTF. The CDR3 DNA follows: TGCGCCAGCAGCTACCAAGTGGGGGATGGCTACACCTTC.

The chain uses TRBV29-1 and TRBJ2-6, with TRBD2 as a possible D gene (5 bases). With 8 bases removed from V and 3 bases from J, the gap between germline ends came to 11 bases. The CDR3 spans 13 residues. Looked up from germline, CDR1 is SQVTM and CDR2 is ANQGSEA. CDR3 loop: CSSAGFGANVLTF. In DNA form, the CDR3 reads TGCAGCTCGGCGGGCTTTGGGGCCAACGTCCTGACTTTC. The whole variable domain, filled in from reference TRBV29-1 and TRBJ2-6, reads SAVISQKPSRDICQRGTSLTIQCQVDSQVTMMFWYRQQPGQSLTLIATANQGSEATYESGFVIDKFPISRPNLTFSTLTVSNMSPEDSSIYLCSSAGFGANVLTFGAGSRLTVL.

A few counts support this clonotype. The chain employs TRBV6-1 and TRBJ1-1, with D possibly being TRBD1 (5 bases). V lost 6 bases to trimming and J lost 3 bases, with 8 bases between them. The germline CDR1 and CDR2 sequences are MNHNS and SASEGT. This CDR3 spans 12 amino acids. CDR3 sequence: CASRQGYTEAFF. DNA of the CDR3: TGTGCCAGCAGGCAGGGTTACACTGAAGCTTTCTTT.

There are a few counts of this clonotype. The genes are TRBV7-3 and TRBJ2-7; D is unresolved. Trimming stripped 5 bases from V and 3 bases from J, with 17 bases between. Germline values: CDR1 SGHTA, CDR2 FQGTGA. The CDR3 spans 15 residues. The CDR3 DNA reads TGTGCCAGCAGCCTACAGTCTCCCACCTACTACGAGCAGTACTTC. Encoded protein: CASSLQSPTYYEQYF.

V usage is TRBV25-1 and J usage is TRBJ1-5; tentative D call: TRBD1 (5 bases). The CDR3 length is 15 residues. The V and J ends lost 5 bases and 3 bases respectively, with 14 bases between them. CDR1 is MGHDK and CDR2 is SYGVNS in the germline V gene. CDR3 loop: CASSFIGTYNQPQHF. In DNA, the CDR3 is TGTGCCAGCAGTTTTATTGGGACTTACAATCAGCCCCAGCATTTT.

There are a few counts of this clonotype. The rearrangement links TRBV7-9 to TRBJ2-2; D remains ambiguous. This CDR3 is 13 amino acids long. The germline gives CDR1 SEHNR, CDR2 FQNEAQ (reference sequence). The V and J ends lost 7 bases and 2 bases respectively, with 8 bases between them. The DNA of the CDR3 is TGTGCCAGCATCCGGAGAAACACCGGGGAGCTGTTTTTT. This gives the protein CASIRRNTGELFF.